This TCR beta chain was profiled in a study of blood T cells in healthy people across ages. Through a sample-barcoded 5' primer and a J-beta primer mix, a second PCR was run for roughly 6 to 12 cycles. Unique molecular identifiers of 12 random nucleotides labeled each cDNA. From the 5' RACE reads, TCRdb called clonotypes with MiXCR, one entry per CDR3 protein. This table has 800,000 to 950,000 distinct CDR3 sequences, 45% to 50% appearing once. This CDR3 is built from 13 residues. The germline V gene encodes CDR1 MNHEY and CDR2 SVGAGI. Trimming removed 5 bases from V and 13 bases from J; junction bases left unmatched: 13. This clonotype was counted between two and nine times.

What was sequenced was blood. The TCR originated in a young man in good health. The chain combines TRBV6-5 with TRBJ1-2, with TRBD1 matching 7 bases. The CDR3 sequence: CASSHPGQDKVTF. The CDR3 region has the DNA TGTGCCAGCAGTCACCCCGGACAGGACAAGGTCACCTTC.